The present entry profiles one T cell receptor (beta chain) with its context. This entry belongs to a study of shared clonotypes between healthy human individuals. Overall study context: Each donor's CD4 naive and CD4 memory cells filled three plates apiece, CD8 naive two, and CD8 memory one.

Sorted-subset replicate PCRs used about 190 ng of genomic DNA. This amount corresponded to some 30,000 T cell genomes. Only in-frame clones appear in the TCRdb table, and some are missing; sequencing was by immunoSEQ multiplex PCR. The repertoire holds millions of clones, with about 93% as singletons. Terminally differentiated effector memory CD45RA+ cells were left out of the naive CD8 fraction, which was CD45RO-negative and positively selected for CCR7. The source is a young man in good health. Some clones in this sample may be carry-over from other donors' samples. Sequenced: naive CD8+ T cells from PBMCs.

The DNA of the CDR3 is TGTGCCAGCAGCTTAGGGGGAGGTAACTATGGCTACACCTTC. Translated, it gives CASSLGGGNYGYTF. The V call is TRBV5-5, the J call TRBJ1-2; D might be TRBD1 (6 bases). Germline V lookup: CDR1 SGHKS, CDR2 YYEKEE (reference sequence). This CDR3 has 14 amino acids. Trimming took off 2 bases at V and 1 base at J, with 9 bases between the two ends.